This T cell receptor (beta chain) originates from a study of cytomegalovirus exposure and HLA in healthy donors. With respect to this clone: Its matching antigen is unknown.

Findings and caveats of the study: The authors confirmed in vitro that a few CMV-associated chains were specific for CMV antigens. Later analysis identified some 16,000 TCR beta sequences associated with HLA alleles, using a false discovery rate threshold of 0.05. A later analysis showed that HLA-associated TCR beta chains had undergone more clonal expansion than equally common others.

The CDR3 sequence is 14 residues long. With 6 bases removed from V and 4 bases from J, the gap between germline ends came to 16 bases. Germline V lookup: CDR1 SGHDT, CDR2 YYEEEE. The PCR was carried out with 60 Vbeta primers and 13 Jbeta primers. Assay used: immunoSEQ multiplex PCR; TCRdb lists only in-frame clones, some missing. The sample shows about 97,000 clones, around a tenth of them seen only once. This TCR was sampled from a man aged 45-65 years in good health and CMV-seropositive. The chain carries TRBV5-6 and TRBJ2-5; possible D gene TRBD2, 5 bases. Sequenced: PBMCs. Written as DNA, the CDR3 is TGTGCCAGCAACCCTAAAGGGAGAGCAGAGACCCAGTACTTC. Its translation: CASNPKGRAETQYF.